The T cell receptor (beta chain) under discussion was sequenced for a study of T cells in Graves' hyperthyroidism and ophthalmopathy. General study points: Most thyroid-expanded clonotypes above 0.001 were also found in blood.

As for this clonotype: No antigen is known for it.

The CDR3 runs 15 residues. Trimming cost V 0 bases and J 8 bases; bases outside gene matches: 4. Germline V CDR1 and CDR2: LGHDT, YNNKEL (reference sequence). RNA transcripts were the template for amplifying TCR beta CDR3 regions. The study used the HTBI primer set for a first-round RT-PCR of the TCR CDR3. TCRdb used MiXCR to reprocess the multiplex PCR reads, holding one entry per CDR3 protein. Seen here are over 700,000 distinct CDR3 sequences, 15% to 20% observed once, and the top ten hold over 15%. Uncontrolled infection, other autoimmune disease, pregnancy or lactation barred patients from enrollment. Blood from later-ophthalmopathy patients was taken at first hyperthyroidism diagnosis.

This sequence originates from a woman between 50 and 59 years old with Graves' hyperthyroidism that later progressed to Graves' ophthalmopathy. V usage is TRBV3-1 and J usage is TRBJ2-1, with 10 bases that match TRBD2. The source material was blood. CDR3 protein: CASSQEASGGDEQFF. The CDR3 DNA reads TGTGCCAGCAGCCAAGAAGCTAGCGGGGGTGATGAGCAGTTCTTC.